This T cell receptor (beta chain) was retrieved from a study of circulating CD8 cells and anti-PD-1 response in melanoma. Findings and caveats of the study: Clonotype sharing was highest between DPOS and TIGIT subsets. Only baseline and M1 samples entered the published repertoire comparisons. Expanded sorted subsets were checked for tumor reactivity using peptides.

By share of the sample, this clonotype is large. Its cognate antigen is unknown. Germline CDR1 and CDR2: SGDLS and YYNGEE. The CDR3 spans 15 residues. V gave up 7 bases and J gave up 0 bases, with 17 bases separating them. TCR libraries were prepared from approximately 15 ng of total RNA with the QIAseq Immune Repertoire TCR panel. TCRdb recomputed calls from the reads with MiXCR, one row per CDR3 protein. The table has 400 or so distinct CDR3 sequences, about 5.7% seen once. Sorting of live CD3+CD8+TCRalphabeta+ cells by PD-1 and/or TIGIT gave four subsets. J is TRBJ2-7 and V is TRBV9, with D perhaps TRBD2 (6 bases). The receptor comes from a human donor with melanoma. The sequencing here drew on CD8+ T cells from PBMCs, taken at baseline or after one month of anti-PD-1 therapy (not recorded which). The chain's CDR3 is CASALYGGSSYEQYF. The DNA for the CDR3 is TGTGCCAGCGCTCTCTACGGAGGGAGCTCCTACGAGCAGTACTTC.